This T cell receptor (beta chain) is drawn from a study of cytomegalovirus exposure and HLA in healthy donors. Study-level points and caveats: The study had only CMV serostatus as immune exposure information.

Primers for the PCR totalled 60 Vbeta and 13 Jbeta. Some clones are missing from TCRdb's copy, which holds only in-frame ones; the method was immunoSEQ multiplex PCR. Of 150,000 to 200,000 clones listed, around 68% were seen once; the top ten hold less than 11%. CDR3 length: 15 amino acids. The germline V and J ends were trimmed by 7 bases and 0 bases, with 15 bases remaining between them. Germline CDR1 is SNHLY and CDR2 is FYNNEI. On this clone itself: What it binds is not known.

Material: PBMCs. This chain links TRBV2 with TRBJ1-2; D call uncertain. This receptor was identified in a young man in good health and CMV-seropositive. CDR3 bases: TGTGCCAGCATTGCGGGGTCGGGAGCTAACTATGGCTACACCTTC. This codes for CASIAGSGANYGYTF.